The 10 T cell receptor beta chains given below trace back to one sample, sequenced in a study of blood T cell repertoires in COVID-19. The method was immunoSEQ multiplex PCR; TCRdb's version includes in-frame clones alone and lacks a portion of them. This table has about 120,000 clones, about four fifths appearing once. Sequencing was done on a sample of peripheral blood. These receptors all come from a woman older than 75 with acute or convalescent COVID-19.

With respect to this clone: An end of the junction does not agree with germline; a read error may underlie this. The rearrangement links TRBV7-7 to TRBJ2-1; 9 bases agree with TRBD2. The CDR3 consists of 17 residues. Per germline, CDR1 SSHAT and CDR2 FNYEAQ (reference sequence). CDR3 loop: CASSPRLRAGGSNEQFF. The CDR3 DNA sequence: TGTGCTAGCAGCCCCCGTTTAAGAGCGGGAGGAAGTAATGAGCAGTTCTTC.

Remarks on this clone: Other DNA sequences in this specimen translate into the identical CDR3. V usage is TRBV30 and J usage is TRBJ1-2; TRBD1 aligns across 7 bases. From germline, CDR1 is GTSNPN and CDR2 SVGIG (reference sequence). The J segment lost 3 bases and the V segment lost 0 bases, leaving 1 base of the junction unmatched. CDR3 length: 13 amino acids. CDR3 protein: CAWSVGTDYGYTF. The CDR3 DNA is TGTGCCTGGAGTGTAGGGACAGACTATGGCTACACCTTC. Drawing the rest from reference TRBV30 and TRBJ1-2, the complete variable domain is SQTIHQWPATLVQPVGSPLSLECTVEGTSNPNLYWYRQAAGRGLQLLFYSVGIGQISSEVPQNLSASRPQDRQFILSSKKLLLSDSGFYLCAWSVGTDYGYTFGSGTRLTVV.

This clone was detected only once. The chain joins TRBV7-2 to TRBJ2-1; 10 nucleotides align to TRBD2. The germline gives CDR1 SGHTA, CDR2 FQGNSA. J lost 9 bases, V lost 1 base, and 6 bases had no gene match. This CDR3 spans 15 amino acids. The CDR3 spells CASSLDSGRGGEQFF. The CDR3 nucleotides are TGTGCCAGCAGCTTAGACAGCGGGAGGGGAGGTGAGCAGTTCTTC.

The chain links TRBV6-4 to TRBJ2-1; D not resolved. V gave up 8 bases and J gave up 3 bases, with 11 bases separating them. Germline V lookup: CDR1 MRHNA, CDR2 SNTAGT. The CDR3 has 13 amino acids. The CDR3 nucleotides read TGTGCCAGCGCAGAAAACAGCTACAATGAGCAGTTCTTC. Its protein is CASAENSYNEQFF.

This chain connects TRBV11-2 to TRBJ2-7; possible D gene TRBD1, 6 bases. The germline gives CDR1 SGHAT, CDR2 FQNNGV. Trimming stripped 1 base from V and 2 bases from J, with 9 bases between. CDR3 length equals 14 residues. CDR3: CASSLGQVTYEQYF. The CDR3 coding sequence is TGTGCCAGCAGCTTAGGACAGGTAACCTACGAGCAGTACTTC.

This chain connects TRBV7-2 to TRBJ2-7, with 11 positions matching TRBD2. The J segment lost 7 bases and the V segment lost 5 bases, leaving 10 bases of the junction unmatched. This CDR3 is 15 amino acids long. Germline CDR1 SGHTA, CDR2 FQGNSA. The CDR3 nucleotides read TGTGCCAGCAGCCCCACACTAGCGGGGGTGGCGGAGCAGTACTTC. This encodes CASSPTLAGVAEQYF.

The V call is TRBV25-1, the J call TRBJ2-5, with D possibly matching TRBD1 (5 bases). Trimming left V 1 base short and J 1 base short, with 10 bases between. CDR1 MGHDK and CDR2 SYGVNS come from the germline V gene. The CDR3 runs 15 residues. CDR3 sequence (DNA): TGTGCCAGCAGTGAATTCGGACACCTCCAAGAGACCCAGTACTTC. The encoded protein is CASSEFGHLQETQYF.

The chain uses TRBV19 and TRBJ1-5, with unresolved D. Germline V CDR1 and CDR2: LNHDA, SQIVND (reference sequence). The CDR3 length is 17 residues. Trimming shortened V by 3 bases and J by 4 bases, and 19 bases separated the two germline ends. The CDR3 region is CASSIALSRILNQPQHF. Here the CDR3 DNA reads TGTGCCAGTAGTATCGCCCTTTCTAGAATCCTGAATCAGCCCCAGCATTTT.

V usage is TRBV30 and J usage is TRBJ2-3, with 7 bases matching TRBD2. This CDR3 is built from 16 residues. The junction had 12 bases not matched to a gene; V was cut back by 1 base and J by 5 bases. Germline values: CDR1 GTSNPN, CDR2 SVGIG (reference sequence). This CDR3 is CAWSGGASGVIDTQYF. DNA for the CDR3: TGTGCCTGGAGTGGAGGAGCTAGCGGTGTAATAGATACGCAGTATTTT. Variable domain in full (rest from reference TRBV30 and TRBJ2-3): SQTIHQWPATLVQPVGSPLSLECTVEGTSNPNLYWYRQAAGRGLQLLFYSVGIGQISSEVPQNLSASRPQDRQFILSSKKLLLSDSGFYLCAWSGGASGVIDTQYFGPGTRLTVL.

The chain is built from TRBV3-1 (or the pseudogene TRBV3-2) and TRBJ2-7, with D perhaps matching TRBD1 (6 bases). The CDR3 consists of 12 residues. From germline, CDR1 is LGHDT and CDR2 YNNKEL (reference sequence). Trimming removed 5 bases from V and 2 bases from J, with 7 bases in between. The CDR3 coding sequence is TGTGCCAGCAGCAGGACAGCCTACGAGCAGTACTTC. Its protein is CASSRTAYEQYF.